The TCR beta chain described here comes from a study of T cell responses to AZD1222 COVID-19 vaccine. Study context: Second-dose intervals of approximately 4 or approximately 12 weeks were pooled. Findings and limits, study-wide: Clonal diversity was possibly underestimated, and white British individuals and females predominated among donors.

V lost 5 bases, J lost 5 bases, and 2 bases stayed unmatched. Germline V gene sequence: CDR1 SEHNR, CDR2 FQNEAQ (reference sequence). The CDR3 contains 13 residues. On this clone: Antigen specificity is unknown.

Measured with immunoSEQ multiplex PCR; TCRdb has only the in-frame clones, and not every one. The repertoire has roughly 120,000 clones, about nine tenths of them found once; the top ten carry more than 3.5%. The TCR sequence derives from an adult in good health. This sequence joins TRBV7-9 and TRBJ2-7; 11 nucleotides match TRBD1. The sequenced sample was peripheral blood, obtained on day 0 of AZD1222 vaccination. Here the CDR3 reads CASSPGQGDEQYF. CDR3 coding DNA: TGTGCCAGCAGCCCGGGACAGGGGGACGAGCAGTACTTC.